The clone carrying this T cell receptor beta chain has a handful of counts. Its antigen remains unknown. The data belong to a study of T cell repertoires in aging, cancer and after chemotherapy. Study-wide background: Six age groups, ranging from 30 or younger to 70 or older, included the donors.

Study-wide results and caveats: In each cancer cohort, median generation probability increased across chemotherapy, suggesting thymic output rebounded. In cancer patients, declining TCR diversity with age involved lost richness and lost evenness. Untreated cancer patients had significantly lower blood TCR diversity than age-matched healthy donors.

Rearranged V-D-J TRB sequences were amplified with a mixed TRB-A/B primer pool. One entry per CDR3 protein results from TCRdb running MiXCR on the multiplex PCR reads. The sample contains roughly 8,100 distinct CDR3 sequences, 25% to 40% of which appear only once. Germline loops: CDR1 SGHDT, CDR2 YYEEEE. CDR3 size: 16 residues. Trimming removed 5 bases from V and 4 bases from J; junction bases left unmatched: 11. Peripheral blood genomic DNA, not sorted cells or RNA, was the template. The sample consisted of blood. The rearrangement links TRBV5-6 to TRBJ2-5; 10 nucleotides match TRBD1. The origin of this receptor is a human donor in good health. The CDR3 reads CASSPKPGQGRETQYF. The CDR3 region has the DNA TGTGCCAGCAGTCCCAAGCCGGGACAGGGGAGAGAGACCCAGTACTTC.